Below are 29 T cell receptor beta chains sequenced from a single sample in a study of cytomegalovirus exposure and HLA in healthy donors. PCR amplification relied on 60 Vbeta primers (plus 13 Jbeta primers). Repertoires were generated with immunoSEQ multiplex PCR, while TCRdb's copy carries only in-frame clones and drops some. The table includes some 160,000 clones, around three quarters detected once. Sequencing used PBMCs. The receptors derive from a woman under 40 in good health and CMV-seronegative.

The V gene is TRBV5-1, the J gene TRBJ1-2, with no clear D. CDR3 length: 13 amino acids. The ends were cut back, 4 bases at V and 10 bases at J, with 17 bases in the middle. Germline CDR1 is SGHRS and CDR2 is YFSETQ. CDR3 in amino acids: CASSTEEIDSYTF. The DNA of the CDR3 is TGCGCCAGCAGCACTGAGGAGATTGACTCCTACACCTTC.

The CDR3 sequence: CASSPGQGAPYEQYF. In nucleotides, the CDR3 is TGCGCCAGCAGCCCCGGACAGGGGGCTCCCTACGAGCAGTACTTC. The chain links TRBV5-1 to TRBJ2-7; 11 bases map to TRBD1. The CDR3 length is 15 residues. J gave up 2 bases and V 4 bases, and 5 bases lay outside the gene matches. Per the germline V gene, CDR1 is SGHRS and CDR2 is YFSETQ.

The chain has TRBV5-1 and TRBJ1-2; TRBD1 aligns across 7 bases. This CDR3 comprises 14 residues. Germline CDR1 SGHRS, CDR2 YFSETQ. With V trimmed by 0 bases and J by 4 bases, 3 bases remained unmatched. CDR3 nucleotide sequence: TGCGCCAGCAGCTTGGAGGGACAGAGCTATGGCTACACCTTC. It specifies CASSLEGQSYGYTF.

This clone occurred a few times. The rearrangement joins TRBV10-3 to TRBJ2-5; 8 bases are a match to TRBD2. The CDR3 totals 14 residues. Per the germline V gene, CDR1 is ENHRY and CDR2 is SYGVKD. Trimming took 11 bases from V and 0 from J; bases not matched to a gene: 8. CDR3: CAAKREINQETQYF. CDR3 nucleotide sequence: TGTGCCGCTAAGCGGGAGATAAACCAAGAGACCCAGTACTTC.

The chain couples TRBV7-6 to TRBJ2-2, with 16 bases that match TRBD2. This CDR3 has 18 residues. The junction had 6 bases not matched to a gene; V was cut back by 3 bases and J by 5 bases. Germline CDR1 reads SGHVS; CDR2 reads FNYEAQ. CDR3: CASSLGLAGGPMTGELFF. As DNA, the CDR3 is TGTGCCAGCAGCTTGGGACTAGCGGGAGGGCCGATGACCGGGGAGCTGTTTTTT.

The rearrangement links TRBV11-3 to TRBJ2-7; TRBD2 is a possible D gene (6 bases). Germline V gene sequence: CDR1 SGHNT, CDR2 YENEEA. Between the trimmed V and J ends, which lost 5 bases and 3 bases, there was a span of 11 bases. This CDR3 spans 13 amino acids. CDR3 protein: CASSPRRGYEQYF. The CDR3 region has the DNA TGTGCCAGCAGCCCTCGGAGGGGCTACGAGCAGTACTTC.

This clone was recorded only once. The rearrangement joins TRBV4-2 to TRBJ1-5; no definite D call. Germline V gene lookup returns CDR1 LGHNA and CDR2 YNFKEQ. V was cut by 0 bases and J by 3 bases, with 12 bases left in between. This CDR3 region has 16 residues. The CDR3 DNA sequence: TGTGCCAGCAGCCAAGATAGATCGTTCCCCAATCAGCCCCAGCATTTT. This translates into CASSQDRSFPNQPQHF.

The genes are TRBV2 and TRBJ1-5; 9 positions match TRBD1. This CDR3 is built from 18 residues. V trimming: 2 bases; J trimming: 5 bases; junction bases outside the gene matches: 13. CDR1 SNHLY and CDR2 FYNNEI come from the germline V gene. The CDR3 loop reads CASSESGTGSIRHQPQHF. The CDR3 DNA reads TGTGCCAGCAGTGAATCCGGGACAGGGTCAATTCGGCATCAGCCCCAGCATTTT.

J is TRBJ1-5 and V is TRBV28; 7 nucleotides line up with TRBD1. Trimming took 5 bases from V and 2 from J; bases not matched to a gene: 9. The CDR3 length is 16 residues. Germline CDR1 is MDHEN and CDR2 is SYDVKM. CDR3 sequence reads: CASSDLRQGGNQPQHF. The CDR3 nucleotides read TGTGCCAGCAGTGACCTCAGACAGGGAGGCAATCAGCCCCAGCATTTT.

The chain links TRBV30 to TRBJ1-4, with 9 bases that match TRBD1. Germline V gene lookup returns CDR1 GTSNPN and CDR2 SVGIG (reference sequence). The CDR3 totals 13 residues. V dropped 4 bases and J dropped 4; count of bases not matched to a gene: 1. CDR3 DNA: TGTGCCTGGATGGGACAGGGTAATGAAAAACTGTTTTTT. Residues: CAWMGQGNEKLFF.

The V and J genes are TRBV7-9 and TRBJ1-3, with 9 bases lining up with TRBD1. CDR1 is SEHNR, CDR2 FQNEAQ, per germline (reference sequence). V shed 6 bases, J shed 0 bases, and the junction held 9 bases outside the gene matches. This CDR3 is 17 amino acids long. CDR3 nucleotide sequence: TGTGCCAGCAGTCCTCTACAGGGGGCAGACTCTGGAAACACCATATATTTT. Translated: CASSPLQGADSGNTIYF.

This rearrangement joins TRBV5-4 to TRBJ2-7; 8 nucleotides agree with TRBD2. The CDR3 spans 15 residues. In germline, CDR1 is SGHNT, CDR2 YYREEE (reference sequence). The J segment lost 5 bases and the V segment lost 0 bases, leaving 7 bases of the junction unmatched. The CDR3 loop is CASSLVAGGVDEQYF. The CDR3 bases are TGTGCCAGCAGCTTGGTCGCGGGAGGCGTTGACGAGCAGTACTTC.

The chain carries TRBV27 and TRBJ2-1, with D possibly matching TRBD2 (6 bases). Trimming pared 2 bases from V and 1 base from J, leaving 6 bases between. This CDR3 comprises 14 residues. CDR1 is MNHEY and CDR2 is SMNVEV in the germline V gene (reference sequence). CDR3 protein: CASSLAGSYNEQFF. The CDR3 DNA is TGTGCCAGCAGTTTAGCGGGATCCTACAATGAGCAGTTCTTC.

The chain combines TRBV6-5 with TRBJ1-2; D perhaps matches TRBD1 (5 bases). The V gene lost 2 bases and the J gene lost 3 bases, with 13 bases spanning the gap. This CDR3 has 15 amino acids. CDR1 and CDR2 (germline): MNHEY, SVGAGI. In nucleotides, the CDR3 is TGTGCCAGCAGTTACGGGCAGGGAAGGGACTATGGCTACACCTTC. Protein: CASSYGQGRDYGYTF.

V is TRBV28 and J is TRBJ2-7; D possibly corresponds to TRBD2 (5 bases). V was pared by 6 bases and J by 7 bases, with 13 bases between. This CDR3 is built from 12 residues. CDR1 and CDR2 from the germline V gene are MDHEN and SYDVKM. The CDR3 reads CASREKPGEQYF. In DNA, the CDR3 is TGTGCCAGCAGGGAGAAACCGGGAGAGCAGTACTTC.

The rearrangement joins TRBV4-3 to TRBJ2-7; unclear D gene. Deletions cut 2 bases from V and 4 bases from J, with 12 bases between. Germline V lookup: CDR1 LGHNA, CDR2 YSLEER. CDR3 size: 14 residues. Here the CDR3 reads CASSQSYPGYEQYF. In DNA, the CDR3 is TGCGCCAGCAGCCAATCCTACCCGGGTTACGAGCAGTACTTC.

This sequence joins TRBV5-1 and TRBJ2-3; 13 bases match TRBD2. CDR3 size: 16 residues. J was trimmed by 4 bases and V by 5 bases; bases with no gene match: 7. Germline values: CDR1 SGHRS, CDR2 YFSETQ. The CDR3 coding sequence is TGCGCCAGCAGACCCCGACTAGCGGGAGGAGCAGATACGCAGTATTTT. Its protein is CASRPRLAGGADTQYF.

The CDR3 coding sequence is TGTGCCATCAGCGGGGGGGCCTCTGCAGATACGCAGTATTTT. Protein product: CAISGGASADTQYF. The chain employs TRBV10-3 and TRBJ2-3; 8 bases fit TRBD2. Germline-derived CDR1 and CDR2 are ENHRY and SYGVKD. The CDR3 totals 14 residues. Trimming at V came to 6 bases and at J to 4 bases, leaving 6 bases not matched to a gene.

In DNA, the CDR3 is TGTGCCAGCAGTGAGAGGGACAGGGGAAAATCGGAGACCCAGTACTTC. It codes for CASSERDRGKSETQYF. V and J are TRBV6-1 and TRBJ2-5, with 10 bases identical to TRBD1. J gave up 5 bases and V 3 bases, and 9 bases lay outside the gene matches. Germline V lookup: CDR1 MNHNS, CDR2 SASEGT. CDR3 length equals 16 residues.

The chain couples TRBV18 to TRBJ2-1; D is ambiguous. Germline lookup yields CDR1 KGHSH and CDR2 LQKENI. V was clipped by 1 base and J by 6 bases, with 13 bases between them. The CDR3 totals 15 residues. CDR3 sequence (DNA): TGTGCCAGCTCACCACGCGGATTGTCGGGCAATGAGCAGTTCTTC. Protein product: CASSPRGLSGNEQFF. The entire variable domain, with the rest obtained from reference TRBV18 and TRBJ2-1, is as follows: NAGVMQNPRHLVRRRGQEARLRCSPMKGHSHVYWYRQLPEEGLKFMVYLQKENIIDESGMPKERFSAEFPKEGPSILRIQQVVRGDSAAYFCASSPRGLSGNEQFFGPGTRLTVL.

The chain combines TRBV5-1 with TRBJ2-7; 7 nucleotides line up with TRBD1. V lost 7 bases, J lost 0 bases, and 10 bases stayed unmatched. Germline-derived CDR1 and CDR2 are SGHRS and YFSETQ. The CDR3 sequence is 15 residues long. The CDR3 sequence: CASRLRAGGSYEQYF. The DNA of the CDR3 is TGCGCCAGCCGACTCAGGGCAGGGGGCTCCTACGAGCAGTACTTC.

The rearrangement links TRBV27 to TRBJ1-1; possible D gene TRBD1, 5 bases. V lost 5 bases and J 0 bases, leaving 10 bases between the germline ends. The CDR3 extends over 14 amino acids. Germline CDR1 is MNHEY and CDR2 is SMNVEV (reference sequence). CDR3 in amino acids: CASSVTVMNTEAFF. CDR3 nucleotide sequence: TGTGCCAGCAGTGTGACAGTTATGAACACTGAAGCTTTCTTT.

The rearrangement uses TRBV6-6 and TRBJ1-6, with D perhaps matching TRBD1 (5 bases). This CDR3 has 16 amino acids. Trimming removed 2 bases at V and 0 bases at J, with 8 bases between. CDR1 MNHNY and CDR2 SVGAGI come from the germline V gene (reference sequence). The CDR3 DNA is TGTGCCAGCAGTTACAGGGGCAGCTCCTATAATTCACCCCTCCACTTT. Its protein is CASSYRGSSYNSPLHF.

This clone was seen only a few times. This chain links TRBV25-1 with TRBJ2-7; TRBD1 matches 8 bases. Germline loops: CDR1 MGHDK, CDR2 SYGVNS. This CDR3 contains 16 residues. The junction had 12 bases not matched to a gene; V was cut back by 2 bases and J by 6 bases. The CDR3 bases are TGTGCCAGCAGTGAACAAAGCCCCGGACAGGGTGGCGAGCAGTACTTC. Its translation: CASSEQSPGQGGEQYF.

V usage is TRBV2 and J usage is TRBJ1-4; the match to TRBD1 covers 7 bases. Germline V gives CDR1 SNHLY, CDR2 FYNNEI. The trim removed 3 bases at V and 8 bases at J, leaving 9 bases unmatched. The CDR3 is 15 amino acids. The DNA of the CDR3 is TGTGCCAGCAGTGAGAGGGGGCTCAGGGGGGAAAAACTGTTTTTT. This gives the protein CASSERGLRGEKLFF.

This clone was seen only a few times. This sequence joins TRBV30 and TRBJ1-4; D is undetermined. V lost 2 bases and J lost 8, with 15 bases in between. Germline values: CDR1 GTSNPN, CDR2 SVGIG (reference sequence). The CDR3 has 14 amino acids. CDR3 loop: CAWSHGEPGEKLFF. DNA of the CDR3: TGTGCCTGGAGTCACGGTGAACCGGGAGAAAAACTGTTTTTT.

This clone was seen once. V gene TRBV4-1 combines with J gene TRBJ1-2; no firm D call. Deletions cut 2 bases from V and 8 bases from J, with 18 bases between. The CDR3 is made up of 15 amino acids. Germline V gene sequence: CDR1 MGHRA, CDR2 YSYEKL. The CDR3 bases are TGCGCCAGCAGCCAAACTGGGTCCTCGCCGGGGGGCTACACCTTC. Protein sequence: CASSQTGSSPGGYTF.

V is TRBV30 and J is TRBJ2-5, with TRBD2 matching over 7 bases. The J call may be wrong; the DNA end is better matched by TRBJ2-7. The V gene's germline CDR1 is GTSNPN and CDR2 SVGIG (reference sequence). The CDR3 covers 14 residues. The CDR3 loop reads CAWSGGAGTYEQYF. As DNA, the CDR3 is TGTGCCTGGAGCGGCGGAGCGGGGACCTACGAGCAGTACTTC.

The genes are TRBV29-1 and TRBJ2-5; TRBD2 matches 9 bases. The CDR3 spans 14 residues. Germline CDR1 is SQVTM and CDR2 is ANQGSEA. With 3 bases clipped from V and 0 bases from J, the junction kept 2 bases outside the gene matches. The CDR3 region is CSVEASGNQETQYF. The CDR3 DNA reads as TGCAGCGTTGAGGCTAGCGGGAACCAAGAGACCCAGTACTTC.